This TCR beta chain was recovered during a study of regulatory T cells in long-lasting Graves disease. V was shortened by 5 bases and J by 7 bases, with 9 bases between the two germline ends. Germline loops: CDR1 DFQATT, CDR2 SNEGSKA (reference sequence). The CDR3 spans 11 residues. The time point here: newly diagnosed GD, antithyroid drugs for less than 3 months. Preparation of the TCR library used RNA extracted from PBMCs. In its sample, this clonotype was seen a few times. Arm-PCR with iRepertoire HTBI primers amplified the CDR3 regions for these TCR beta libraries. TCRdb recomputed calls from the multiplex PCR reads with MiXCR, one row per CDR3 protein. The sample consists of 450,000 to 600,000 distinct CDR3 sequences, 13% of them appearing once. This sample also belongs to another study, concerning T cells in Graves' hyperthyroidism and ophthalmopathy. From that study: Across 18 months, stable Graves' hyperthyroidism was marked by no progression to ophthalmopathy. The study used the HTBI primer set for a first-round RT-PCR of the TCR CDR3.

The input for sequencing was peripheral blood mononuclear cells (PBMCs), taken at new diagnosis, from a patient treated with antithyroid drugs. The J gene is TRBJ2-1, the V gene TRBV20-1; no firm D call. The sequence was obtained from a man in his thirties or forties with Graves disease. This CDR3 is CSAPDSNEQFF. CDR3 in DNA: TGCAGTGCTCCAGATTCAAATGAGCAGTTCTTC.